This TCR beta chain was captured by sequencing in a study of cytomegalovirus exposure and HLA in healthy donors. On the study more broadly: According to later analysis, the same platform produced the 90 to 150 validation and several hundred first-cohort repertoires. Overall study results and limits: The study designated 150 or so TCR beta chains cytomegalovirus-associated. It was found in a later analysis that first-cohort TCR clusters tended to co-occur in the 120 validation repertoires.

The table came from immunoSEQ multiplex PCR; TCRdb's copy has only in-frame clones and leaves some out. The table lists hundreds of thousands of clones, approximately 84% of them singletons. Points on this clone: Its antigen is undetermined.

Trimming cost V 6 bases and J 4 bases, with 12 bases left between them. The CDR3 length is 13 residues. Germline V gene sequence: CDR1 MNHEY, CDR2 SMNVEV (reference sequence). While the first cohort had fewer than 850 subjects, the donors belonged to the separate validation cohort of roughly 130 subjects. This TCR came from a young man in good health and CMV-seropositive. The sequenced sample was PBMCs. The chain links TRBV27 to TRBJ1-1; D is possibly TRBD1 (5 bases). The CDR3, as DNA: TGTGCCAGCAGCGACAGTACTATCACTGAAGCTTTCTTT. It codes for CASSDSTITEAFF.